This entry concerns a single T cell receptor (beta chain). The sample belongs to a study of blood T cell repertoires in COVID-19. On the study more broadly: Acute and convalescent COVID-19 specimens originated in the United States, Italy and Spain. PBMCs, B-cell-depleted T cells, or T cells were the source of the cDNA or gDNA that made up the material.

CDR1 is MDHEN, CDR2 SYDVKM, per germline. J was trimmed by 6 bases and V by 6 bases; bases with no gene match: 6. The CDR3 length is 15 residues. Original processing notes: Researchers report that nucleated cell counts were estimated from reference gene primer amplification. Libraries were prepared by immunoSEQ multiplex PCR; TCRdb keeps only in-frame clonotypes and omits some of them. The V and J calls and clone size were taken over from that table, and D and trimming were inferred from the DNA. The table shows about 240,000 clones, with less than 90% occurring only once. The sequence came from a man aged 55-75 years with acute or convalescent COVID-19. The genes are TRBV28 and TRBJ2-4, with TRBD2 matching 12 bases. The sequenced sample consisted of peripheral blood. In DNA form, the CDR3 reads TGTGCCAGCAGCCGACTAGCGGGAGTCGGAAACATTCAGTACTTC. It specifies CASSRLAGVGNIQYF.